This is a list of T cell receptor beta chains from one sample in a study of blood T cells in healthy people across ages. TCRdb processed the 5' RACE reads anew with MiXCR; each CDR3 protein has one entry. Of about 800,000 distinct CDR3 sequences listed, less than 60% are singletons. The sequencing sample was made of blood. Receptor source: a man older than 75 in good health. Both conserved end residues are part of each CDR3.

v_gene,len,CDR3aa
TRBV20-1,13,CSADQGWTYEQYF
TRBV6-6,14,CASSPSRSSYEQYF
TRBV29-1,14,CSVEGLADSYEQYF
TRBV5-5,15,CASSLNIIGQETQYF
TRBV5-5,15,CASSWDRRSNQPQHF
TRBV20-1,13,CSAPDRANYGYTF
TRBV20-1,14,CSASAVGGNYGYTF
TRBV12-3/TRBV12-4,15,CASSLRTGYTDTQYF
TRBV30,19,CAWITRKIPQGTMNTEAFF
TRBV28,16,CASSLWRGRAKNIQYF
TRBV9,15,CASSIEAGGYNEQFF
TRBV12-3/TRBV12-4,13,CASSVTDNQPQHF
TRBV9,17,CASSVDGYADVLETQYF
TRBV19,13,CASIPRDGDEQYF
TRBV4-3,17,CASSQETSGRDYGEQFF
TRBV29-1,11,CSVEWRAKLFF
TRBV6-5,16,CASSYRMNRAHGTQYF
TRBV7-2,15,CASSLSKLAGAEQYF
TRBV6-4,15,CASTPEQGTFEGYTF
TRBV10-2,11,CASAIAGTQYF
TRBV5-6,15,CASSLMGLAHNEQFF
TRBV20-1,14,CSADSGPSYNEQYF
TRBV12-3/TRBV12-4,15,CASGDSPATNEKLFF
TRBV6-2/TRBV6-3,15,CASRGLAGGINEQFF
TRBV3-1,14,CASRDSGKDGELFF
TRBV9,15,CASSAHRDRSETQYF
TRBV27,12,CASRARGETQYF
TRBV9,15,CASSVGQDSSYGQYF
TRBV10-3,18,CAIRPDSPLAGTGYEQYF
TRBV7-3,12,CAGSPGTSEQYF
TRBV28,16,CASSFRDRGHTIEQYF
TRBV5-1,15,CASSFSGTSDETQYF
TRBV2,16,CASSEEDAASVETQYF
TRBV7-2,17,CASSSGGTSGIFYEQYF
TRBV9,16,CASPRHQGQRNQPQHF
TRBV28,15,CASVGSLDLGETQYF
TRBV4-2,14,CASSQAIGADTQYF
TRBV6-2/TRBV6-3,14,CASSDGQGSETQYF
TRBV7-3,14,CASSLGPYTDTQYF
TRBV7-8,20,CASSFPPGLASNPWGETQYF
TRBV7-9,14,CASSPGTVPYEQYF
TRBV20-1,15,CSARDFMAIGNEQFF
TRBV29-1,13,CSVAGGTYNEQFF